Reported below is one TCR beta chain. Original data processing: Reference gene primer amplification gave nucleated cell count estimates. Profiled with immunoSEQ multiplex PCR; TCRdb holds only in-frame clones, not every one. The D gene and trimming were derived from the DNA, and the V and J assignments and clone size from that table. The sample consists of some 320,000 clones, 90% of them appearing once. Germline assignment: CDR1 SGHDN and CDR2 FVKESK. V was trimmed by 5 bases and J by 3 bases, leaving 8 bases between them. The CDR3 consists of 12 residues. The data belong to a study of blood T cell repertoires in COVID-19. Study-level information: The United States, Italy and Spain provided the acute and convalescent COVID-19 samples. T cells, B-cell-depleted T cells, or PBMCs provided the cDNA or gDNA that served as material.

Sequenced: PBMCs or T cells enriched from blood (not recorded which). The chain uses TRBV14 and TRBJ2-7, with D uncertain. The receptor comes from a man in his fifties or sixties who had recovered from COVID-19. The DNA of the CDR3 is TGTGCCAGCAGCTCAACACACTACGAGCAGTACTTC. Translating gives CASSSTHYEQYF.